This TCR beta chain derives from a study of T cells in Graves' hyperthyroidism and ophthalmopathy. Whole-study results and caveats: In simple terms, a model built on 13 V-J features told ophthalmopathy apart from stable hyperthyroidism.

Amplified TCR beta CDR3 regions came from RNA transcripts. The HTBI primer set was used in a first-round RT-PCR of the TCR CDR3. MiXCR, run by TCRdb on the multiplex PCR reads, gives a single entry per CDR3 protein. The data hold under 200,000 distinct CDR3 sequences, with 9.4% observed a single time. V was clipped by 6 bases and J by 6 bases; unmatched bases: 9. The CDR3 spans 14 residues. Germline lookup yields CDR1 LNHDA and CDR2 SQIVND (reference sequence). Ten or more counts support this clonotype. As yet, its antigen is unknown. The specimen sequenced was blood. The V call is TRBV19, the J call TRBJ1-1, with 8 positions matching TRBD1. The sequence was collected from a woman between 18 and 30 years old with Graves' hyperthyroidism that later progressed to Graves' ophthalmopathy. The CDR3 is CASRIDRGKAEAFF. CDR3 nucleotide sequence: TGTGCCAGTAGGATCGACAGGGGAAAGGCTGAAGCTTTCTTT.